Shown below are 18 T cell receptor beta chains from a single sample sequenced in a study of cytomegalovirus exposure and HLA in healthy donors. PCR involved 60 Vbeta and 13 Jbeta primers. Profiling relied on immunoSEQ multiplex PCR, and the TCRdb table lists in-frame clones only, not all of them. The sample yields tens of thousands of clones, around 73% seen once. The specimen sequenced was PBMCs. These TCRs come from a woman in her thirties in good health and CMV-seronegative.

This clone has only a few counts. The CDR3 DNA follows: TGTGCCATCAGTGAGTCAGGGGGCAATCAGCCCCAGCATTTT. It specifies CAISESGGNQPQHF. The chain employs TRBV10-3 and TRBJ1-5; D is perhaps TRBD1 (5 bases). There are 14 residues in the CDR3. V dropped 0 bases and J dropped 2 bases, with 5 bases sitting between them. Per germline, CDR1 ENHRY and CDR2 SYGVKD.

The rearrangement joins TRBV2 to TRBJ2-3, with a weak D call TRBD2 (6 bases). Per germline, CDR1 SNHLY and CDR2 FYNNEI. The CDR3 has 15 residues. The ends were cut back, 11 bases at V and 2 bases at J, with 20 bases in the middle. The CDR3 loop reads CASQQRVRNTDTQYF. Written as DNA, the CDR3 is TGTGCCTCTCAACAGCGGGTCAGAAACACAGATACGCAGTATTTT.

The V and J genes are TRBV27 and TRBJ1-1; weak D call: TRBD1 (5 bases). V lost 3 bases to trimming and J lost 6 bases, with 11 bases between them. CDR3 length: 13 residues. In germline, CDR1 is MNHEY, CDR2 SMNVEV (reference sequence). CDR3 bases: TGTGCCAGCAGTTTGGTTGGGGCAGCTGAAGCTTTCTTT. It specifies CASSLVGAAEAFF.

The rearrangement uses TRBV28 and TRBJ1-5; D is undetermined. Trimming took 11 bases from V and 4 from J, leaving 15 bases between them. Germline V gene data show CDR1 as MDHEN and CDR2 as SYDVKM. The CDR3 is 13 residues long. CDR3 nucleotide sequence: TGTGCCTCCCATGGGCTCTTTAATCAGCCCCAGCATTTT. Translation: CASHGLFNQPQHF.

The J gene is TRBJ1-1, the V gene TRBV7-2; D unclear. The germline V gene encodes CDR1 SGHTA and CDR2 FQGNSA. The CDR3 contains 13 residues. The V and J ends lost 5 bases and 1 base respectively, with 8 bases between them. The CDR3 nucleotides read TGTGCCAGCAGCGGTCCAGGGAACACTGAAGCTTTCTTT. Protein: CASSGPGNTEAFF.

The chain combines TRBV7-2 with TRBJ2-1; maybe TRBD2 (7 bases). CDR3 size: 15 residues. Trimming removed 5 bases from V and 9 bases from J, with 20 bases in between. Germline V lookup: CDR1 SGHTA, CDR2 FQGNSA. CDR3 coding DNA: TGTGCCAGCAGCCCCGTAGGGGGGGGGTTTAGTGAGCAGTTCTTC. Translated: CASSPVGGGFSEQFF. Based on the CDR3 plus reference TRBV7-2 and TRBJ2-1, the full variable domain is GAGVSQSPSNKVTEKGKDVELRCDPISGHTALYWYRQSLGQGLEFLIYFQGNSAPDKSGLPSDRFSAERTGGSVSTLTIQRTQQEDSAVYLCASSPVGGGFSEQFFGPGTRLTVL.

CDR3 nucleotides: TGTGCCAGCAGTGCGGCTAGCGGGGCCACAGATACGCAGTATTTT. Translated: CASSAASGATDTQYF. The gene calls are TRBV6-4 and TRBJ2-3; 9 nucleotides align to TRBD2. The length of the CDR3 is 15 residues. V lost 4 bases, J lost 2 bases, and 4 bases stayed unmatched. The germline V gene has CDR1 MRHNA and CDR2 SNTAGT.

The chain carries TRBV30 and TRBJ1-2; no clear D gene. Germline CDR1 GTSNPN, CDR2 SVGIG (reference sequence). This CDR3 is 13 amino acids long. V lost 4 bases, J lost 0 bases, and 9 bases lay in between. The CDR3 reads CAWTSGSNYGYTF. Here the CDR3 DNA reads TGTGCCTGGACCTCGGGGTCTAACTATGGCTACACCTTC.

This clone was seen once. V is TRBV28 and J is TRBJ1-2, with 7 bases that match TRBD1. The V gene's germline CDR1 is MDHEN and CDR2 SYDVKM. The length of the CDR3 is 14 residues. Trimming at V came to 6 bases and at J to 7 bases, leaving 11 bases not matched to a gene. Written as DNA, the CDR3 is TGTGCCAGCAGGCGACGTGACAGGGAGAGTGGCTACACCTTC. It specifies CASRRRDRESGYTF.

The sample holds one count of this clone. The V gene is TRBV7-9, the J gene TRBJ1-1, with a possible D match to TRBD1 (5 bases). This CDR3 is built from 15 residues. Deletions cut 7 bases from V and 1 base from J, with 16 bases between. Germline V CDR1 and CDR2: SEHNR, FQNEAQ (reference sequence). CDR3 protein: CASKSSRGPNTEAFF. The CDR3, as DNA: TGTGCCAGCAAATCTAGTAGGGGCCCGAACACTGAAGCTTTCTTT.

The J gene is TRBJ1-1, the V gene TRBV7-6; D ambiguous. There are 16 residues in the CDR3. Trimming left V 1 base short and J 5 bases short, with 17 bases between. Germline V lookup: CDR1 SGHVS, CDR2 FNYEAQ. The CDR3 reads CASSLDYRRAGTEAFF. CDR3 DNA sequence: TGTGCCAGCAGCTTAGACTACCGGCGGGCGGGGACTGAAGCTTTCTTT.

The genes are TRBV29-1 and TRBJ1-2; D unclear. Germline assignment: CDR1 SQVTM and CDR2 ANQGSEA. The V end was cut by 5 bases, the J end by 3 bases, with 10 bases between. CDR3 length: 12 amino acids. This CDR3 reads CSVREGDYGYTF. DNA for the CDR3: TGCAGCGTTAGGGAGGGCGACTATGGCTACACCTTC.

This sequence joins TRBV7-2 and TRBJ1-6, with no clear D. Germline V gene lookup returns CDR1 SGHTA and CDR2 FQGNSA. The CDR3 is 14 amino acids. V shed 6 bases and J shed 12 bases, with 18 bases lying between them. The CDR3 bases are TGTGCCAGCAGACCGTGGTCTGGGAGCCTACCCCTCCACTTT. It yields the protein CASRPWSGSLPLHF.

In nucleotides, the CDR3 is TGTGCCAGCAGTGCCGACTTATACAATGAGCAGTTCTTC. As protein: CASSADLYNEQFF. The rearrangement links TRBV6-1 to TRBJ2-1; D remains unclear. Germline CDR1 MNHNS, CDR2 SASEGT. V was shortened by 4 bases and J by 4 bases, with 8 bases between the two germline ends. CDR3 length: 13 residues.

CDR3 sequence (DNA): TGTGCCAGCAGTTATTCACATCCGGGACTAGCGGGAGTCGAGTTCTTC. Translated, it gives CASSYSHPGLAGVEFF. The rearrangement links TRBV6-5 to TRBJ2-1, with 14 bases matching TRBD2. Trimming at V came to 3 bases and at J to 14 bases, leaving 12 bases not matched to a gene. Germline CDR1 and CDR2: MNHEY and SVGAGI. The CDR3 loop spans 16 amino acids.

This chain joins TRBV30 and TRBJ1-2; tentative D call: TRBD1 (5 bases). Germline V lookup: CDR1 GTSNPN, CDR2 SVGIG (reference sequence). Trimming took off 5 bases at V and 4 bases at J, with 8 bases between the two ends. There are 11 residues in the CDR3. CDR3: CAWGGTYGYTF. The CDR3 DNA sequence: TGTGCCTGGGGGGGGACCTATGGCTACACCTTC.

The CDR3 DNA reads TGTGCCAGCAGTCCCCGGACAGGGGAAAATGGCTACACCTTC. Amino acids: CASSPRTGENGYTF. The chain combines TRBV6-6 with TRBJ1-2; 9 bases map to TRBD1. CDR1 is MNHNY, CDR2 SVGAGI, per germline (reference sequence). The CDR3 is 14 amino acids. J lost 6 bases, V lost 5 bases, and 7 bases had no gene match.

To note about this clone: This same CDR3 is encoded by further DNA sequences in the sample. Here the CDR3 reads CASSISVNTEAFF. The CDR3, as DNA: TGTGCCAGTAGTATCTCGGTAAACACTGAAGCTTTCTTT. The gene calls are TRBV19 and TRBJ1-1; the D is unclear. Trimming removed 3 bases from V and 2 bases from J, with 7 bases in between. Germline loops: CDR1 LNHDA, CDR2 SQIVND (reference sequence). CDR3 length: 13 residues. Based on the CDR3 plus reference TRBV19 and TRBJ1-1, the full variable domain is DGGITQSPKYLFRKEGQNVTLSCEQNLNHDAMYWYRQDPGQGLRLIYYSQIVNDFQKGDIAEGYSVSREKKESFPLTVTSAQKNPTAFYLCASSISVNTEAFFGQGTRLTVV.